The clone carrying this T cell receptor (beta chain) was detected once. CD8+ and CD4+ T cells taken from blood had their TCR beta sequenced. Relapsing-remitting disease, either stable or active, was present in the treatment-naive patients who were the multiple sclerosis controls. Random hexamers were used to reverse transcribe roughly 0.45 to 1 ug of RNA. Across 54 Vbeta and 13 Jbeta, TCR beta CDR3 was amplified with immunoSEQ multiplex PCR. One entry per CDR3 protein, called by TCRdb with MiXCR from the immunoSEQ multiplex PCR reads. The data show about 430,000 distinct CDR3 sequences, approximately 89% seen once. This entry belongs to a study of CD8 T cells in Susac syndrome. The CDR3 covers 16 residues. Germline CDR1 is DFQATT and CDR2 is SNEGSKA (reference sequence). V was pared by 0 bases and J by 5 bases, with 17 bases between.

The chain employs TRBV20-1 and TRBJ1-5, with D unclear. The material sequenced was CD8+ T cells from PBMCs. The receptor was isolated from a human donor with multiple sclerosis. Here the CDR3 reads CSARDKTGLGHQPQHF. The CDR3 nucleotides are TGCAGTGCTAGAGACAAGACCGGCCTTGGGCATCAGCCCCAGCATTTT.